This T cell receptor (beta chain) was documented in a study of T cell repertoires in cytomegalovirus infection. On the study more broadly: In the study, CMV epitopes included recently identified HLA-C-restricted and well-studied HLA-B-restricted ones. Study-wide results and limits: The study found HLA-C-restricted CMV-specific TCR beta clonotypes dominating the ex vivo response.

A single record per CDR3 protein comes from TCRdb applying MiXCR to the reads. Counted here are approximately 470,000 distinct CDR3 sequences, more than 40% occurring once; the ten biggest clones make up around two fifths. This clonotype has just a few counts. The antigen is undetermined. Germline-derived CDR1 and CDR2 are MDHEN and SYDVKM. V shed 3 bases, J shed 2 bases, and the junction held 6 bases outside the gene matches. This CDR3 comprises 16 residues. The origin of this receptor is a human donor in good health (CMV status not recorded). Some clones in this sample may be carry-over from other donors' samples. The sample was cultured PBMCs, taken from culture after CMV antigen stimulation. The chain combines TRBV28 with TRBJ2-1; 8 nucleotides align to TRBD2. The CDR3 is CASSLGAGGPYNEQFF. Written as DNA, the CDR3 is TGTGCCAGCAGTTTGGGGGCGGGGGGCCCCTACAATGAGCAGTTCTTC. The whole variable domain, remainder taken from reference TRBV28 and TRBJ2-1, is DVKVTQSSRYLVKRTGEKVFLECVQDMDHENMFWYRQDPGLGLRLIYFSYDVKMKEKGDIPEGYSVSREKKERFSLILESASTNQTSMYLCASSLGAGGPYNEQFFGPGTRLTVL.